This T cell receptor (beta chain) comes out of a study of blood T cells in healthy people across ages. Combining a sample-barcoded 5' primer with a J-beta primer mix, a second PCR ran for roughly 7 to 12 cycles. TCRdb ran MiXCR on the 5' RACE reads and lists one entry per CDR3 protein. The data contain 1.5 million to 1.8 million distinct CDR3 sequences, approximately 42% of them singletons. The CDR3 is 16 amino acids. V was pared by 5 bases and J by 0 bases, with 11 bases between. This chain joins TRBV12-3 or TRBV12-4 and TRBJ1-6; TRBD1 might be the D (5 bases). Sequenced: blood. The TCR comes from a woman between 18 and 30 years old in good health. In DNA form, the CDR3 reads TGTGCCAGCAGTGAGCAGGGTAGCTCCTATAATTCACCCCTCCACTTT. It specifies CASSEQGSSYNSPLHF.